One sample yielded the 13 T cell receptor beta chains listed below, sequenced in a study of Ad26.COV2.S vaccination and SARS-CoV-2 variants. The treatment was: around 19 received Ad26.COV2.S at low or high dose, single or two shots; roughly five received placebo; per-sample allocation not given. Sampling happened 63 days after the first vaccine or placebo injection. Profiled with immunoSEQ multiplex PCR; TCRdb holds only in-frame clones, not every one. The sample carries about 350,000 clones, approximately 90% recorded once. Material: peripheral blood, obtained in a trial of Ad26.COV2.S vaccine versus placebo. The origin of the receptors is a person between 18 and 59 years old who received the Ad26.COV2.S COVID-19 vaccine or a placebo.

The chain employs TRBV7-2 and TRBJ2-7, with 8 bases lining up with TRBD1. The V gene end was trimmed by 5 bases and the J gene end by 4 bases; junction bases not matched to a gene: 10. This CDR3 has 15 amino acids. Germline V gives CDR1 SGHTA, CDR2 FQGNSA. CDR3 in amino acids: CASSDPGGTHYEQYF. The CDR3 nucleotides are TGTGCCAGCAGCGACCCAGGGGGCACCCATTACGAGCAGTACTTC.

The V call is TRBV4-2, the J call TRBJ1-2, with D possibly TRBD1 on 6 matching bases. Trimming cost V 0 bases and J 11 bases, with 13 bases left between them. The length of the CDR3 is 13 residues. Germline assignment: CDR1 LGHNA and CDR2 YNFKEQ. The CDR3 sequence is CASSQEWATGYTF. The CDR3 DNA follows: TGTGCCAGCAGCCAAGAGTGGGCCACAGGGTACACCTTC.

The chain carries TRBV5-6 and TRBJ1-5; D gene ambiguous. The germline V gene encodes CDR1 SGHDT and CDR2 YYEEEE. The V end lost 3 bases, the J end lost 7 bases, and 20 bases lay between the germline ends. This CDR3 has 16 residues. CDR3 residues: CASSSYKGWTIQPQHF. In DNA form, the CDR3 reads TGTGCCAGCAGCTCGTACAAAGGGTGGACGATCCAGCCCCAGCATTTT.

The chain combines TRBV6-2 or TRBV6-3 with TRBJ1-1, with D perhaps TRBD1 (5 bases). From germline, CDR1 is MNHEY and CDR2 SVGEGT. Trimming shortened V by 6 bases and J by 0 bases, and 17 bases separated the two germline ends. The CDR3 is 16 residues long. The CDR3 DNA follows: TGTGCCAGCAGCCGGGATCCGGGACGAATGAACACTGAAGCTTTCTTT. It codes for CASSRDPGRMNTEAFF.

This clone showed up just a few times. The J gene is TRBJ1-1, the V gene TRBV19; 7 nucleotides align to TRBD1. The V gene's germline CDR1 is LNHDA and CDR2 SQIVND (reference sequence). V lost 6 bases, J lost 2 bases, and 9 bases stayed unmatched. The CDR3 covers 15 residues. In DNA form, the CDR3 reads TGTGCCAGTAGGAAAACCTCAGGGGGTAACACTGAAGCTTTCTTT. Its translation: CASRKTSGGNTEAFF.

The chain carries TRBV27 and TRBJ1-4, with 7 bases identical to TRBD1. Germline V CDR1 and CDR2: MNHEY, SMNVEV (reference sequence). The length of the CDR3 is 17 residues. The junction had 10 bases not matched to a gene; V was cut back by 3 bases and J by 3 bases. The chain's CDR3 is CASSFVGRDSANEKLFF. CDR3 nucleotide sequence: TGTGCCAGCAGTTTCGTAGGTCGGGACAGCGCTAATGAAAAACTGTTTTTT. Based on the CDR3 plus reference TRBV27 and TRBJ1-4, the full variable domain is EAQVTQNPRYLITVTGKKLTVTCSQNMNHEYMSWYRQDPGLGLRQIYYSMNVEVTDKGDVPEGYKVSRKEKRNFPLILESPSPNQTSLYFCASSFVGRDSANEKLFFGSGTQLSVL.

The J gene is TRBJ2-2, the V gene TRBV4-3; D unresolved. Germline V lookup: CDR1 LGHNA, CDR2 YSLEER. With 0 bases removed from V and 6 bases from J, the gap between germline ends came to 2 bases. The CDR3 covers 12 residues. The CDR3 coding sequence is TGCGCCAGCAGCCAAGAGGCCGGGGAGCTGTTTTTT. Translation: CASSQEAGELFF.

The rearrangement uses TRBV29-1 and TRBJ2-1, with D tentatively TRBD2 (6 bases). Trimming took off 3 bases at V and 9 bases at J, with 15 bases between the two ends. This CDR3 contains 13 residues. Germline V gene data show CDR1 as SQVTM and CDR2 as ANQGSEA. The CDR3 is CSVDNTRGTEQFF. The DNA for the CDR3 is TGCAGCGTTGATAATACGCGGGGCACTGAGCAGTTCTTC.

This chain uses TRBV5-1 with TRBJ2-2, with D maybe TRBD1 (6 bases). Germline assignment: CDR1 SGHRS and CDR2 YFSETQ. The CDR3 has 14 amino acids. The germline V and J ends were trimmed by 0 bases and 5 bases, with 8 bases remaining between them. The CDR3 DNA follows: TGCGCCAGCAGCTTGGGGGACATAACCGGGGAGCTGTTTTTT. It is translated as CASSLGDITGELFF.

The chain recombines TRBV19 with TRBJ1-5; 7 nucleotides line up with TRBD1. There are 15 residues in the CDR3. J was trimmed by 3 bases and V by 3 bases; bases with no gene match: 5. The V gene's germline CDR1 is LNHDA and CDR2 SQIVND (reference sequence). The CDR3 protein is CASSMGRGFNQPQHF. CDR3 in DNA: TGTGCCAGTAGTATGGGCAGGGGGTTCAATCAGCCCCAGCATTTT. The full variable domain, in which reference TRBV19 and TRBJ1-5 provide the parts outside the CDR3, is DGGITQSPKYLFRKEGQNVTLSCEQNLNHDAMYWYRQDPGQGLRLIYYSQIVNDFQKGDIAEGYSVSREKKESFPLTVTSAQKNPTAFYLCASSMGRGFNQPQHFGDGTRLSIL.

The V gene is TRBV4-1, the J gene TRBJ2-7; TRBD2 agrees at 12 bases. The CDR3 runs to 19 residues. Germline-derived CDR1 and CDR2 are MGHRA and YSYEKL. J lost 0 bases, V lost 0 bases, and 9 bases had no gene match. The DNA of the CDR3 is TGCGCCAGCAGCCAAGATCAAGGACTAGCGGGAAGATACTCCTACGAGCAGTACTTC. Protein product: CASSQDQGLAGRYSYEQYF.

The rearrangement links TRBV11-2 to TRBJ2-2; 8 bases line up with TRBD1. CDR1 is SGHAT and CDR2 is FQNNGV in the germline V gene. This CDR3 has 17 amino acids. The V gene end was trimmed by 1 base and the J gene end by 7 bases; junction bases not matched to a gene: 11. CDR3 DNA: TGTGCCAGCAGCTTAGGTTATCTGACAGGGGTTAGCGGGGAGCTGTTTTTT. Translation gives CASSLGYLTGVSGELFF.

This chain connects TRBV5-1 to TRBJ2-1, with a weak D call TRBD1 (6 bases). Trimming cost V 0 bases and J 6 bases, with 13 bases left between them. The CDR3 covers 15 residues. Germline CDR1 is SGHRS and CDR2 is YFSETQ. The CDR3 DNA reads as TGCGCCAGCAGCTTGGTCCCGACAGGTGGCAATGAGCAGTTCTTC. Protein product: CASSLVPTGGNEQFF.